This TCR beta chain was captured by sequencing in a study of blood T cell repertoires in COVID-19. Whole-study context: PBMCs, B-cell-depleted T cells, or T cells were the source of the cDNA or gDNA that made up the material.

Across over 20 US areas, participants ranged in age from 18 to 89 years. TCRdb's table, derived via immunoSEQ multiplex PCR, lists solely in-frame clones and lacks some. Of around 200,000 clones in the sample, 70% to 90% were seen once. CDR3 length equals 15 residues. Unmatched junction bases numbered 3, after V lost 2 bases and J lost 6 bases. Germline CDR1 and CDR2: MDHEN and SYDVKM. The gene calls are TRBV28 and TRBJ2-4; 11 bases line up with TRBD1. Material: PBMCs or T cells enriched from blood (not recorded which). This receptor was identified in a man aged 30 to 39 who had recovered from COVID-19. CDR3 sequence (DNA): TGTGCCAGCAGTTTAGGACAGGGGGCGGTAAACATTCAGTACTTC. It is translated as CASSLGQGAVNIQYF.